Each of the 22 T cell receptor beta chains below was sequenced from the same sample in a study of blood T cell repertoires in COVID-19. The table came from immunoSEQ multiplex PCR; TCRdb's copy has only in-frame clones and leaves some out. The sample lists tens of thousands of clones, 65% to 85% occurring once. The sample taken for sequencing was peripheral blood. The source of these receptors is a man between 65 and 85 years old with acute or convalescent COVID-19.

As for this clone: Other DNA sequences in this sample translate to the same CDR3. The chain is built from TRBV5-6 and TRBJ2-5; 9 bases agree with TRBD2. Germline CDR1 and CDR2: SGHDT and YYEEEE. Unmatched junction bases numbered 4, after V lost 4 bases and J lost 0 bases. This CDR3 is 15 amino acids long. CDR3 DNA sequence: TGTGCCAGCAGCCCCTTAGCGGGGGACCAAGAGACCCAGTACTTC. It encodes CASSPLAGDQETQYF.

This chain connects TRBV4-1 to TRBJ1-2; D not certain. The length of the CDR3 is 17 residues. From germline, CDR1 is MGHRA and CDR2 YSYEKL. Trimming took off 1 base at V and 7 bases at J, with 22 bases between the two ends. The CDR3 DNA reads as TGCGCCAGCAGCCAAGGACTTTCTGTGTGGATTCGGGGTGGCTACACCTTC. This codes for CASSQGLSVWIRGGYTF.

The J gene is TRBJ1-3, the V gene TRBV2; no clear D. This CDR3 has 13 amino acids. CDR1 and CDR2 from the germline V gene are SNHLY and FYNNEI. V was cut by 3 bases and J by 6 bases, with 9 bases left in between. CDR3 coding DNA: TGTGCCAGCAGTGAGAGTGGAGTAAACACCATATATTTT. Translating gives CASSESGVNTIYF.

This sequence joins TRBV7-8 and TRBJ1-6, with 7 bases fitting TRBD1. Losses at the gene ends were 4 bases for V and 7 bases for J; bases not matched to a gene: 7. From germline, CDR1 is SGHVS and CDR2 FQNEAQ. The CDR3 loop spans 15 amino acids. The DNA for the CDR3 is TGTGCCAGCAGCTCACGGGACAGTCCAAATTCACCCCTCCACTTT. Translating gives CASSSRDSPNSPLHF.

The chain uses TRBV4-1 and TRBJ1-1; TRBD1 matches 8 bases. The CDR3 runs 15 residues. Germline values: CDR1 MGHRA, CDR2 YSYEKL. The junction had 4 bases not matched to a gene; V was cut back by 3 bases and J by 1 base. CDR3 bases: TGCGCCAGCAGCCACCCAGGACAGGGGAACACTGAAGCTTTCTTT. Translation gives CASSHPGQGNTEAFF.

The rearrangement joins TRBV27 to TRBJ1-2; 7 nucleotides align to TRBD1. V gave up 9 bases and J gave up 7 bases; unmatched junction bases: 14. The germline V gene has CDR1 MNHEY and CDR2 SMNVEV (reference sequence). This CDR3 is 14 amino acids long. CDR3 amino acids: CASTPLEGASGYTF. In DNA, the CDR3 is TGTGCCAGTACCCCCCTGGAGGGGGCCAGTGGCTACACCTTC.

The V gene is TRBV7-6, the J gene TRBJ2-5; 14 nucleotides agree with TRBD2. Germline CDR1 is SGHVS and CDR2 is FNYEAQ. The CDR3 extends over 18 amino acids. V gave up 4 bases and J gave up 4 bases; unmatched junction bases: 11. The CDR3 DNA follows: TGTGCCAGCAGCTCCGGACTAGCGGGGGGAAACGGGGGAGAGACCCAGTACTTC. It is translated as CASSSGLAGGNGGETQYF. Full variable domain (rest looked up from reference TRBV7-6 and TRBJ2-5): GAGVSQSPRYKVTKRGQDVALRCDPISGHVSLYWYRQALGQGPEFLTYFNYEAQQDKSGLPNDRFSAERPEGSISTLTIQRTEQRDSAMYRCASSSGLAGGNGGETQYFGPGTRLLVL.

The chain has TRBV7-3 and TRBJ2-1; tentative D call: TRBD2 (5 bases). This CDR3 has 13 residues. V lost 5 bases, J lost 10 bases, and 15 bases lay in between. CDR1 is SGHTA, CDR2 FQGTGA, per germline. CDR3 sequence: CASSAGGRGEQFF. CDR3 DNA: TGTGCCAGCAGCGCAGGAGGCCGGGGAGAGCAGTTCTTC.

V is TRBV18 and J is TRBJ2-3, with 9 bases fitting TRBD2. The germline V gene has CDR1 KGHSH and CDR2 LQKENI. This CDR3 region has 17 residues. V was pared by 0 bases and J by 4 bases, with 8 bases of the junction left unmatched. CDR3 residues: CASSPPNGGGAADTQYF. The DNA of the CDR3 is TGTGCCAGCTCACCACCGAATGGCGGGGGGGCCGCAGATACGCAGTATTTT.

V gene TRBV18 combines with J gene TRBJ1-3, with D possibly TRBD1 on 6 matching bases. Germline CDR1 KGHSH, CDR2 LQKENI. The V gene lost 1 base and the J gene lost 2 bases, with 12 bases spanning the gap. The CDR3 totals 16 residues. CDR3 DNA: TGTGCCAGCTCACCACTGACAGGCGCGACTGGAAACACCATATATTTT. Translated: CASSPLTGATGNTIYF.

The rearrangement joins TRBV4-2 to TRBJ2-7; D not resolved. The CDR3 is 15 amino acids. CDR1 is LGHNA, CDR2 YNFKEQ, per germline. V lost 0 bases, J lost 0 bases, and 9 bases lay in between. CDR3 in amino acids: CASSQETLSSYEQYF. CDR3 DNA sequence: TGTGCCAGCAGCCAAGAAACCCTAAGCTCCTACGAGCAGTACTTC.

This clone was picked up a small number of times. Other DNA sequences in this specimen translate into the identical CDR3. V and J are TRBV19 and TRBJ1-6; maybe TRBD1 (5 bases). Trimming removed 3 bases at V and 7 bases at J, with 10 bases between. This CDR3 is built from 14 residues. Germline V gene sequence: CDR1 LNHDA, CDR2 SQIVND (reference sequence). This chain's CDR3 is CASSIQGGNSPLHF. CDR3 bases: TGTGCCAGTAGTATTCAGGGCGGCAATTCACCCCTCCACTTT.

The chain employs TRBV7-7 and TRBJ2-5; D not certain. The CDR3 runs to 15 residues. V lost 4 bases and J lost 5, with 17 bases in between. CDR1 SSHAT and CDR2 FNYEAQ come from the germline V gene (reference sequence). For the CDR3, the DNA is TGTGCCAGCAGCTCGACCTCCGCTAGTGGTGAGACCCAGTACTTC. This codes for CASSSTSASGETQYF.

In DNA, the CDR3 is TGTGCCAGCAGTGAAGCGCGGGACTACCTCTCCTACGAGCAGTACTTC. Translation: CASSEARDYLSYEQYF. The chain recombines TRBV2 with TRBJ2-7; 7 bases fit TRBD2. The CDR3 sequence is 16 residues long. The germline CDR1 and CDR2 sequences are SNHLY and FYNNEI. The V and J ends lost 0 bases and 0 bases, in that order; junction bases with no gene match: 5.

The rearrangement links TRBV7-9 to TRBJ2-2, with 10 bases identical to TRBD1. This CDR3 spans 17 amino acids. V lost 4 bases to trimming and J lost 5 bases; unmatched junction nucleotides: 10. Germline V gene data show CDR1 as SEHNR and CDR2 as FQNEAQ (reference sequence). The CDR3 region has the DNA TGTGCCAGCAGCTCGGCGAGGGGACAGGGGTCGACCGGGGAGCTGTTTTTT. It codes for CASSSARGQGSTGELFF.

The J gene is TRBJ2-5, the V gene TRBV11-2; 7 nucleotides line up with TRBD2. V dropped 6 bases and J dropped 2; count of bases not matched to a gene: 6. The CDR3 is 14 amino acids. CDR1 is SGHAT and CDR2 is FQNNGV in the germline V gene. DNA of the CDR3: TGTGCCAGCAGTCACTGGGGGGGTCAAGAGACCCAGTACTTC. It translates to CASSHWGGQETQYF.

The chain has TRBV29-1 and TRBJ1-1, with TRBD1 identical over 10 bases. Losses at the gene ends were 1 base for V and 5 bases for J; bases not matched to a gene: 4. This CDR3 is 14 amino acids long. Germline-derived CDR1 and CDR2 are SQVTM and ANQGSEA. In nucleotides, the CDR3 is TGCAGCGTTGAAGTGGGACAGGGGAGGACTGAAGCTTTCTTT. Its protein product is CSVEVGQGRTEAFF.

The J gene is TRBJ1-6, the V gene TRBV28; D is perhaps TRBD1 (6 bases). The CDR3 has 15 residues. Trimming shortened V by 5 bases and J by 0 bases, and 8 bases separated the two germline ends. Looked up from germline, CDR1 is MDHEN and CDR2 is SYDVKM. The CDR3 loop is CASSGRGSYNSPLHF. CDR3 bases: TGTGCCAGCAGTGGCAGGGGCTCCTATAATTCACCCCTCCACTTT.

The CDR3 here is CASSLGPGGGYTF. The CDR3, as DNA: TGTGCCAGCAGCCTAGGGCCCGGGGGTGGCTACACCTTC. The V and J genes are TRBV5-5 and TRBJ1-2; TRBD1 is a possible D gene (5 bases). Germline loops: CDR1 SGHKS, CDR2 YYEKEE (reference sequence). V was shortened by 4 bases and J by 7 bases, with 14 bases between the two germline ends. This CDR3 region has 13 residues. Variable domain in full (rest from reference TRBV5-5 and TRBJ1-2): DAGVTQSPTHLIKTRGQQVTLRCSPISGHKSVSWYQQVLGQGPQFIFQYYEKEERGRGNFPDRFSARQFPNYSSELNVNALLLGDSALYLCASSLGPGGGYTFGSGTRLTVV.

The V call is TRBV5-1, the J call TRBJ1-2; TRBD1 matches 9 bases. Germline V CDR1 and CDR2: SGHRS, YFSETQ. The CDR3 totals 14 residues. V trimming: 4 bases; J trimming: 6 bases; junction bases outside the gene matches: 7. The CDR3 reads CASSPHRGRDGYTF. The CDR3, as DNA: TGCGCCAGCAGCCCGCACAGGGGGCGTGATGGCTACACCTTC.

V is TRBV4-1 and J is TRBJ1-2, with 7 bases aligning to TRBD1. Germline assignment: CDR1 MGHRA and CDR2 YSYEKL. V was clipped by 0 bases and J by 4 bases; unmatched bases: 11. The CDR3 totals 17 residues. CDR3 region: CASSQEGQGGGGYGYTF. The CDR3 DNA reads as TGCGCCAGCAGCCAAGAGGGGCAGGGGGGAGGTGGCTATGGCTACACCTTC.

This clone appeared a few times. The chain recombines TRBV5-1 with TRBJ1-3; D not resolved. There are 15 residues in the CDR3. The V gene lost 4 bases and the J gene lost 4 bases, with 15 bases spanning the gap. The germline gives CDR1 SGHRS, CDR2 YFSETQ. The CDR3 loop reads CASSLDGFWGNTIYF. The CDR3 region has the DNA TGCGCCAGCAGCCTGGACGGGTTTTGGGGAAACACCATATATTTT.